Listed below are T cell receptor beta chains from one sample, sequenced in a study of T cells in Graves' hyperthyroidism and ophthalmopathy. Each CDR3 protein is one row after TCRdb ran MiXCR on the multiplex PCR reads. The table includes around 390,000 distinct CDR3 sequences, about 15% detected once. Sequencing input: blood. These receptors all come from a woman under 40 with Graves' ophthalmopathy. The CDR3 runs from the conserved cysteine through the conserved F or W. D genes are given only for firm matches. Only part of the rows carry a size: once, few, many, or a class if the clone is expanded.

d_call clone_size j_call v_call cdr3_aa cdr3_nt
NA many TRBJ2-7 TRBV4-1 CASSQDWYRQPYEQYF TGCGCCAGCAGCCAAGATTGGTATCGGCAGCCCTACGAGCAGTACTTC
NA many TRBJ1-1 TRBV29-1 CSGLLGIEAFF TGCAGCGGTTTACTGGGGATTGAAGCTTTCTTT
NA many TRBJ2-3 TRBV12-3/TRBV12-4 CASSFGPKGLTSTDTQYF TGTGCCAGCAGTTTTGGCCCTAAGGGACTCACAAGCACAGATACGCAGTATTTT
TRBD2 many TRBJ2-1 TRBV7-8 CASSSLLAGVYNEQFF TGTGCCAGCAGTTCACTCCTAGCGGGGGTCTACAATGAGCAGTTCTTC
NA few TRBJ1-3 TRBV16 CASSQTRGNGNTIYF TGTGCCAGCAGCCAAACGCGGGGAAATGGAAACACCATATATTTT
TRBD1 NA TRBJ1-6 TRBV5-6 CASSPGTGLLNSPLHF TGTGCCAGCAGTCCCGGGACAGGACTACTAAATTCGCCCCTCCACTTT
TRBD1 many TRBJ2-1 TRBV30 CAWGRGDRVFNEQFF TGTGCCTGGGGGAGGGGGGACAGGGTATTCAATGAGCAGTTCTTC
NA NA TRBJ1-5 TRBV10-2 CASSLGGIDSNQPQHF TGCGCCAGCAGTCTAGGTGGGATTGATAGCAATCAGCCCCAGCATTTT
TRBD2 many TRBJ2-1 TRBV2 CASNPTSGGDNEQFF TGTGCCAGCAACCCGACTAGCGGGGGGGACAATGAGCAGTTCTTC
TRBD1 many TRBJ2-7 TRBV5-8 CASSLLGGALSYEQYF TGTGCCAGCAGCTTGTTAGGGGGCGCGTTGTCCTACGAGCAGTACTTC
NA many TRBJ1-1 TRBV5-1 CASSLGAGWGSEAFF TGCGCCAGCAGCTTGGGGGCAGGGTGGGGGTCGGAAGCTTTCTTT
NA many TRBJ1-1 TRBV5-1 CASSLLAAEGTEAFF TGCGCCAGCAGCTTATTGGCAGCAGAGGGGACTGAAGCTTTCTTT
TRBD2 many TRBJ2-5 TRBV7-9 CASRTSGEQETQYF TGTGCCAGCAGGACTAGCGGGGAGCAAGAGACCCAGTACTTC
NA many TRBJ1-5 TRBV4-2 CASSQDFRVGQPQHF TGTGCCAGCAGCCAAGATTTCAGGGTTGGCCAGCCCCAGCATTTT
TRBD2 few TRBJ2-3 TRBV9 CASSVGLGRGAPLVTDTQYF TGTGCCAGCAGCGTAGGACTTGGGCGGGGGGCCCCTCTAGTCACAGATACGCAGTATTTT
TRBD2 many TRBJ2-7 TRBV11-2 CASSSTRRTSGGPYEQYF TGTGCCAGCAGTTCTACTCGGCGGACTAGCGGGGGGCCCTACGAGCAGTACTTC
TRBD2 many TRBJ2-5 TRBV3-1 CASSSTRLAQETQYF TGTGCCAGCAGCTCCACCCGACTAGCCCAAGAGACCCAGTACTTC
NA NA TRBJ2-3 TRBV29-1 CSVVARTDTQYF TGCAGCGTTGTGGCGCGCACAGATACGCAGTATTTT
NA NA TRBJ2-2 TRBV7-3 CASSLSTNTGELFF TGTGCCAGCAGCTTAAGCACGAACACCGGGGAGCTGTTTTTT
NA many TRBJ2-7 TRBV7-8 CASSLQPALSYEQYF TGTGCCAGCAGCTTACAGCCGGCTCTATCCTACGAGCAGTACTTC
NA many TRBJ1-5 TRBV6-5 CASSYYGNQPQHF TGTGCCAGCAGTTACTACGGCAATCAGCCCCAGCATTTT
NA many TRBJ1-3 TRBV6-1 CASRKPGPSFSGNTIYF TGTGCCAGCAGAAAGCCGGGACCTTCGTTCTCTGGAAACACCATATATTTT
TRBD2 many TRBJ2-7 TRBV7-2 CASSLARGGSSSYEQYF TGTGCCAGCAGCTTAGCCCGGGGGGGGAGCAGCTCCTACGAGCAGTACTTC
NA NA TRBJ2-1 TRBV12-5 CASGFYNEQFF TGTGCTAGTGGCTTCTACAATGAGCAGTTCTTC
NA many TRBJ2-7 TRBV28 CASNSGFYEQYF TGTGCCAGCAACTCAGGGTTTTACGAGCAGTACTTC
NA many TRBJ1-6 TRBV6-1 CASSEGHRHQGSNSPLHF TGTGCCAGCAGTGAAGGCCATAGACATCAGGGGAGCAATTCACCCCTCCACTTT
NA NA TRBJ1-1 TRBV28 CASSPGVPFRSTEAFF TGTGCCAGCAGCCCAGGGGTACCATTTCGGAGCACTGAAGCTTTCTTT
NA many TRBJ1-2 TRBV28 CASSFMGGARGGYTF TGTGCCAGCAGTTTTATGGGCGGGGCCAGGGGTGGCTACACCTTC
TRBD1 many TRBJ1-4 TRBV6-5 CASSYDRTGDAPTNEKLFF TGTGCCAGCAGTTACGATAGGACAGGGGACGCCCCAACTAATGAAAAACTGTTTTTT
TRBD1 NA TRBJ1-1 TRBV27 CASSTGTGRIEAFF TGTGCCAGCAGCACCGGGACAGGGCGGATTGAAGCTTTCTTT
NA many TRBJ2-1 TRBV24-1 CATSDLRQYNEQFF TGTGCCACCAGTGACCTGAGACAGTACAATGAGCAGTTCTTC
TRBD1 many TRBJ2-5 TRBV6-1 CASSSGQGWGETQYF TGTGCCAGCAGCTCTGGACAGGGATGGGGAGAGACCCAGTACTTC
TRBD1 many TRBJ1-2 TRBV6-1 CATRRPGQGDYGYTF TGTGCCACCCGGAGGCCCGGACAGGGGGACTATGGCTACACCTTC
TRBD1 NA TRBJ2-5 TRBV10-1 CASSDQGAKETQYF TGCGCCAGCAGTGACCAGGGGGCCAAGGAGACCCAGTACTTC
NA NA TRBJ1-2 TRBV9 CATSGVYGYTF TGTGCCACCTCCGGAGTCTATGGCTACACCTTC
TRBD2 many TRBJ2-5 TRBV4-1 CASSAPSGGNQETQYF TGCGCCAGCAGCGCTCCCAGCGGGGGTAACCAAGAGACCCAGTACTTC
NA few TRBJ1-5 TRBV6-1 CASSSLGVHQPQHF TGTGCCAGCAGTTCCCTGGGGGTACATCAGCCCCAGCATTTT
NA many TRBJ2-7 TRBV13 CASSMSEGGGQYF TGTGCCAGCAGCATGTCGGAGGGGGGAGGGCAGTACTTC
TRBD1 many TRBJ2-7 TRBV20-1 CSARNTGTGEQYF TGCAGTGCTAGAAATACCGGGACAGGAGAGCAGTACTTC
TRBD1 many TRBJ2-7 TRBV11-3 CASSSQGTETYEQYF TGTGCCAGCAGCTCCCAGGGGACAGAAACCTACGAGCAGTACTTC
NA many TRBJ1-4 TRBV30 CAWGHRATNEKLFF TGTGCCTGGGGACACAGAGCAACTAATGAAAAACTGTTTTTT